This TCR beta chain was recorded in a study of Ad26.COV2.S vaccination and SARS-CoV-2 variants. About this clone: The antigen is not known.

The CDR3 spans 14 residues. Noted treatment: approximately 18 received Ad26.COV2.S at low or high dose, single or two shots; about five received placebo; per-sample allocation not given. Collection of the samples took place on day 63 after the first injection of vaccine or placebo. General study points: Total T cell responses, in the TCR breadth and depth analyses, may have been underestimated. Post-vaccination breadth of spike-specific CD8+ and CD4+ T cell responses was reportedly substantial. Those who received vaccine or placebo ended up with similar non-spike TCR breadth.

Sequencing used immunoSEQ multiplex PCR; TCRdb keeps in-frame clones, though not all of them. The sample records more than 400,000 clones, around 91% being singletons. The starting material was peripheral blood, obtained in a trial of Ad26.COV2.S vaccine versus placebo. This TCR came from a person between 18 and 65 years old who received the Ad26.COV2.S COVID-19 vaccine or a placebo. The chain carries TRBV21-1 and TRBJ1-1. TRBV21-1 is a documented pseudogene. The CDR3 sequence: CASRPHGWRTEAFF. CDR3 in DNA: TGTGCCAGCAGACCGCACGGGTGGAGGACTGAAGCTTTCTTT.